One sample yielded the 21 T cell receptor beta chains listed below, sequenced in a study of blood T cell repertoires in COVID-19. Clones were sequenced by immunoSEQ multiplex PCR, and TCRdb holds only the in-frame ones, with some missing. The table has about 110,000 clones, about four fifths seen once. The sequenced sample was peripheral blood. The receptor set was obtained from a woman aged 70-85 years with acute or convalescent COVID-19.

J is TRBJ2-2 and V is TRBV7-2; D perhaps matches TRBD1 (5 bases). The germline gives CDR1 SGHTA, CDR2 FQGNSA. The CDR3 consists of 18 residues. V was shortened by 8 bases and J by 0 bases, with 22 bases between the two germline ends. CDR3 in DNA: TGTGCCAGCTCACCTCAGGGAAGGAGAGGATCGAACACCGGGGAGCTGTTTTTT. It is translated as CASSPQGRRGSNTGELFF.

The rearrangement uses TRBV28 and TRBJ1-4; D is unclear. In germline, CDR1 is MDHEN, CDR2 SYDVKM. Between the trimmed V and J ends, which lost 2 bases and 5 bases, there was a span of 15 bases. CDR3 length: 16 amino acids. CDR3 sequence: CASSLIGERVNEKLFF. The CDR3 DNA is TGTGCCAGCAGTTTAATCGGGGAAAGGGTGAATGAAAAACTGTTTTTT.

The chain is built from TRBV20-1 and TRBJ1-6, with 8 bases lining up with TRBD1. After removal of 3 bases from V and 3 bases from J, the junction contained 4 bases not matched to a gene. Germline V gene data show CDR1 as DFQATT and CDR2 as SNEGSKA (reference sequence). The CDR3 spans 15 residues. CDR3: CSASAGGFYNSPLHF. DNA for the CDR3: TGCAGTGCTAGTGCAGGGGGCTTCTATAATTCACCCCTCCACTTT.

This chain joins TRBV10-1 and TRBJ2-2; 8 positions match TRBD2. This CDR3 contains 17 residues. The V gene end was trimmed by 5 bases and the J gene end by 0 bases; junction bases not matched to a gene: 8. The germline V gene has CDR1 WNHNN and CDR2 SYGVQD (reference sequence). The CDR3 loop reads CASSRSRGGANTGELFF. CDR3 bases: TGCGCCAGCAGTCGAAGTCGGGGGGGGGCGAACACCGGGGAGCTGTTTTTT.

This chain connects TRBV28 to TRBJ2-5; 14 nucleotides match TRBD2. CDR3 length equals 18 residues. Germline assignment: CDR1 MDHEN and CDR2 SYDVKM. Unmatched junction bases numbered 15, after V lost 6 bases and J lost 6 bases. Written as DNA, the CDR3 is TGTGCCAGCAGCCCTAGACTAGCGGGGGGGATGAAATTGAAGACCCAGTACTTC. Amino acid sequence: CASSPRLAGGMKLKTQYF.

V usage is TRBV9 and J usage is TRBJ2-2; 14 positions match TRBD2. There are 19 residues in the CDR3. In germline, CDR1 is SGDLS, CDR2 YYNGEE. The junction had 10 bases not matched to a gene; V was cut back by 0 bases and J by 6 bases. CDR3 DNA sequence: TGTGCCAGCAGCGTAGGACTAGCGGGAGGGCCGTACGAATCCGGGGAGCTGTTTTTT. Protein sequence: CASSVGLAGGPYESGELFF. Full variable domain (outside the CDR3, taken from reference TRBV9 and TRBJ2-2): DSGVTQTPKHLITATGQRVTLRCSPRSGDLSVYWYQQSLDQGLQFLIQYYNGEERAKGNILERFSAQQFPDLHSELNLSSLELGDSALYFCASSVGLAGGPYESGELFFGEGSRLTVL.

The V call is TRBV6-2 or TRBV6-3, the J call TRBJ1-5; the match to TRBD1 covers 10 bases. Germline trimming cut 6 bases from V and 8 bases from J; bases unmatched to any gene: 10. This CDR3 is built from 15 residues. Per the germline V gene, CDR1 is MNHEY and CDR2 is SVGEGT. CDR3 loop: CASSQPGQGRKPQHF. The CDR3 DNA sequence: TGTGCCAGCAGCCAGCCGGGACAGGGGCGGAAGCCCCAGCATTTT.

This chain connects TRBV6-6 to TRBJ2-1; a weak D match, TRBD1 (5 bases). V was pared by 5 bases and J by 4 bases, with 12 bases between. The CDR3 sequence is 14 residues long. Per the germline V gene, CDR1 is MNHNY and CDR2 is SVGAGI (reference sequence). CDR3 residues: CASSQTDIYNEQFF. The DNA for the CDR3 is TGTGCCAGCAGTCAGACAGATATTTACAATGAGCAGTTCTTC.

This chain links TRBV19 with TRBJ1-6; 9 bases line up with TRBD1. Germline lookup yields CDR1 LNHDA and CDR2 SQIVND (reference sequence). This CDR3 contains 18 residues. V shed 4 bases and J 0 bases; nucleotides not matched to a gene: 7. CDR3 coding DNA: TGTGCCAGTAGTACCCGCTTGACAGGGGGCTCCTATAATTCACCCCTCCACTTT. Residues: CASSTRLTGGSYNSPLHF.

The rearrangement uses TRBV5-4 and TRBJ1-2; the match to TRBD1 covers 9 bases. J gave up 4 bases and V 0 bases, and 7 bases lay outside the gene matches. The V gene's germline CDR1 is SGHNT and CDR2 YYREEE (reference sequence). This CDR3 region has 16 residues. CDR3 loop: CASSLESGTGFYGYTF. CDR3 nucleotides: TGTGCCAGCAGCTTGGAATCCGGGACAGGGTTCTATGGCTACACCTTC.

The chain employs TRBV27 and TRBJ2-5; 8 bases are shared with TRBD1. In germline, CDR1 is MNHEY, CDR2 SMNVEV (reference sequence). Trimming removed 2 bases from V and 5 bases from J; junction bases left unmatched: 10. The CDR3 runs to 16 residues. The CDR3 coding sequence is TGTGCCAGCAGTTTAGGCAGGGGGCTTGGTGGGGAGACCCAGTACTTC. It is translated as CASSLGRGLGGETQYF.

This clone has just a few counts. The CDR3 loop is CASSQDRQTPNSPLHF. The CDR3, as DNA: TGTGCCAGCAGCCAAGATCGACAGACCCCTAATTCACCCCTCCACTTT. The chain carries TRBV4-2 and TRBJ1-6; TRBD1 might be the D (5 bases). Trimming removed 0 bases at V and 6 bases at J, with 12 bases between. The germline CDR1 and CDR2 sequences are LGHNA and YNFKEQ. The CDR3 sequence is 16 residues long.

The rearrangement joins TRBV11-1 to TRBJ2-4; possible D gene TRBD1, 7 bases. Germline V gene data show CDR1 as SGHAT and CDR2 as FQDESV (reference sequence). The CDR3 is 15 residues long. V lost 3 bases to trimming and J lost 7 bases, with 16 bases between them. The DNA of the CDR3 is TGTGCCAGCAGCTTTGGTCAGGGGGGAGTCAACATTCAGTACTTC. Translated, it gives CASSFGQGGVNIQYF.

This clone was seen only a few times. The V and J genes are TRBV5-4 and TRBJ1-2, with TRBD1 as a possible D gene (6 bases). The V gene lost 4 bases and the J gene lost 6 bases, with 16 bases spanning the gap. CDR1 is SGHNT and CDR2 is YYREEE in the germline V gene (reference sequence). The CDR3 runs to 14 residues. CDR3 bases: TGTGCCAGCAGCCCGAGCGGGGGGCATCATGGCTACACCTTC. Protein sequence: CASSPSGGHHGYTF.

J is TRBJ1-2 and V is TRBV11-3, with 8 bases that match TRBD1. Germline values: CDR1 SGHNT, CDR2 YENEEA. Unmatched junction bases numbered 14, after V lost 5 bases and J lost 6 bases. The CDR3 runs to 16 residues. CDR3: CASSPRQGSRVDGYTF. The CDR3 DNA reads TGTGCCAGCAGCCCCCGACAGGGGAGCCGGGTTGATGGCTACACCTTC.

CDR3 loop: CASSPMTGNEQFF. The DNA of the CDR3 is TGTGCCAGCTCACCGATGACAGGGAATGAGCAGTTCTTC. The chain has TRBV18 and TRBJ2-1; 7 bases align to TRBD1. The CDR3 runs 13 residues. Germline CDR1 reads KGHSH; CDR2 reads LQKENI. The trim removed 3 bases at V and 7 bases at J, leaving 3 bases unmatched. The entire variable domain, with the rest obtained from reference TRBV18 and TRBJ2-1, is as follows: NAGVMQNPRHLVRRRGQEARLRCSPMKGHSHVYWYRQLPEEGLKFMVYLQKENIIDESGMPKERFSAEFPKEGPSILRIQQVVRGDSAAYFCASSPMTGNEQFFGPGTRLTVL.

In this sample, this clone turned up once. V and J are TRBV15 and TRBJ2-1; 7 nucleotides match TRBD2. This CDR3 has 16 amino acids. V dropped 0 bases and J dropped 3; count of bases not matched to a gene: 5. CDR1 and CDR2 from the germline V gene are LNHNV and YYDKDF (reference sequence). The CDR3 DNA follows: TGTGCCACCAGCAGAGATGTCGGACTAGTCTACAATGAGCAGTTCTTC. Translated, it gives CATSRDVGLVYNEQFF.

DNA for the CDR3: TGTGCCAGCACTCGACAGGATTCGAACACTGAAGCTTTCTTT. As protein: CASTRQDSNTEAFF. This chain connects TRBV6-5 to TRBJ1-1; TRBD1 might be the D (6 bases). Germline-derived CDR1 and CDR2 are MNHEY and SVGAGI. This CDR3 comprises 14 residues. V was pared by 7 bases and J by 1 base, with 13 bases between.

The chain links TRBV5-5 to TRBJ1-1, with a possible D match to TRBD1 (5 bases). V lost 0 bases, J lost 0 bases, and 12 bases lay in between. CDR1 SGHKS and CDR2 YYEKEE come from the germline V gene (reference sequence). The CDR3 covers 16 residues. Here the CDR3 DNA reads TGTGCCAGCAGCTTGGGGACTTGGGGGGTGAACACTGAAGCTTTCTTT. Translated, it gives CASSLGTWGVNTEAFF.

V gene TRBV29-1 combines with J gene TRBJ2-1; D not resolved. The V end lost 3 bases, the J end lost 5 bases, and 5 bases lay between the germline ends. The CDR3 has 11 residues. Germline V gene lookup returns CDR1 SQVTM and CDR2 ANQGSEA. The CDR3 DNA is TGCAGCGTTGATAGTAACAATGAGCAGTTCTTC. Translated: CSVDSNNEQFF.

The rearrangement uses TRBV18 and TRBJ1-6, with 7 bases matching TRBD1. Per germline, CDR1 KGHSH and CDR2 LQKENI. J was trimmed by 7 bases and V by 3 bases; bases with no gene match: 6. CDR3 length: 15 amino acids. The CDR3: CASSPSGQLNSPLHF. The CDR3 DNA sequence: TGTGCCAGCTCACCGTCGGGACAGTTAAATTCACCCCTCCACTTT. The variable domain in full, with the rest retrieved from reference TRBV18 and TRBJ1-6, is NAGVMQNPRHLVRRRGQEARLRCSPMKGHSHVYWYRQLPEEGLKFMVYLQKENIIDESGMPKERFSAEFPKEGPSILRIQQVVRGDSAAYFCASSPSGQLNSPLHFGNGTRLTVT.